This TCR beta chain was captured by sequencing in a study of Ad26.COV2.S vaccination and SARS-CoV-2 variants. Notes on the study in general: Recipients of either vaccine or placebo displayed similar breadth of non-spike TCRs. Substantial breadth in spike-specific CD8+ and CD4+ T cell responses was reportedly seen after vaccination. Analyses that measured TCR breadth and depth may have underestimated total T cell responses.

Trimming removed 8 bases from V and 4 bases from J; junction bases left unmatched: 7. The CDR3 runs 14 residues. Germline CDR1 and CDR2: SGHAT and FQNNGV. Sequencing used immunoSEQ multiplex PCR; TCRdb keeps in-frame clones, though not all of them. The sample shows just over 350,000 clones, approximately 90% of them seen only once. A remark on this clone: Its target is not known.

The chain carries TRBV11-2 and TRBJ2-1, with 8 bases that match TRBD2. This specimen was peripheral blood, taken after recovery from COVID-19. This clonotype originated in a human donor who had recovered from COVID-19. The CDR3 protein is CASRVTSGYNEQFF. Here the CDR3 DNA reads TGTGCCAGCCGGGTTACTAGCGGATACAATGAGCAGTTCTTC.